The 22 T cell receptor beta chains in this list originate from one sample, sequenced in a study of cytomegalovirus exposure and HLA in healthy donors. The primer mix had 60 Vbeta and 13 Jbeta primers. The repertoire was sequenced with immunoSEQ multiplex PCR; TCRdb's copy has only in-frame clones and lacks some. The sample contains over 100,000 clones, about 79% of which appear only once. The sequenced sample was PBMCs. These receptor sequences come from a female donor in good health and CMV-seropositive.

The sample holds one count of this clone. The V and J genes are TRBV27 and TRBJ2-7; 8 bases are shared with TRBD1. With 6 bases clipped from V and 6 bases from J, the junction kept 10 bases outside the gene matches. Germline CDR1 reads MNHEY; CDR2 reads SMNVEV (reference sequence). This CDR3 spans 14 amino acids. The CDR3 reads CASRLGQGQSEQYF. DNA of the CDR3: TGTGCCAGCAGACTCGGACAGGGTCAGTCCGAGCAGTACTTC.

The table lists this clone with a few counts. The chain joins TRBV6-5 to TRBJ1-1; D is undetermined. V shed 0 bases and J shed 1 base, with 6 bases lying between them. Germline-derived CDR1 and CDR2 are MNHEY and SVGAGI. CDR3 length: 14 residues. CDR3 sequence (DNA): TGTGCCAGCAGTTACTCGCCCGGGAACACTGAAGCTTTCTTT. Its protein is CASSYSPGNTEAFF.

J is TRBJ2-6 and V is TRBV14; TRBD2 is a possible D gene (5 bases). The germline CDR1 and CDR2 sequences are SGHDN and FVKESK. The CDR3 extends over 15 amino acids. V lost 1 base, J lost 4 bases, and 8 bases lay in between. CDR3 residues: CASSQGTGGANVLTF. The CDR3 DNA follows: TGTGCCAGCAGCCAAGGAACGGGAGGGGCCAACGTCCTGACTTTC.

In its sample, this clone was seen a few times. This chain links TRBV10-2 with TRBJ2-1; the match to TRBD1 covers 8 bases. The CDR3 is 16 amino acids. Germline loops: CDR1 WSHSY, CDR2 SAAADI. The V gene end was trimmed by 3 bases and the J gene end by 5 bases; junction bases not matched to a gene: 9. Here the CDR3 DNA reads TGCGCCAGCAGTGATTTTAGGACAGGGACCGACAATGAGCAGTTCTTC. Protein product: CASSDFRTGTDNEQFF.

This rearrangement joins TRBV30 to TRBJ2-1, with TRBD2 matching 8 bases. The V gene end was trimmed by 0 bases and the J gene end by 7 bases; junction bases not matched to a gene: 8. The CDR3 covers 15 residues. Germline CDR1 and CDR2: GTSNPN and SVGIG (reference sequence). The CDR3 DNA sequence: TGTGCCTGGAGTGTACTCGGACTAGCCAGTAATGAGCAGTTCTTC. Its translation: CAWSVLGLASNEQFF.

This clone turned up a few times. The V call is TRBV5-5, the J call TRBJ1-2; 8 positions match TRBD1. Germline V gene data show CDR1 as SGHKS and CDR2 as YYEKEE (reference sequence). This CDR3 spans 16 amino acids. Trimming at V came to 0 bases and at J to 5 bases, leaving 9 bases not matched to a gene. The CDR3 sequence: CASSLGPRTGQYGYTF. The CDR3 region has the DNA TGTGCCAGCAGCTTGGGCCCCCGGACAGGGCAGTATGGCTACACCTTC.

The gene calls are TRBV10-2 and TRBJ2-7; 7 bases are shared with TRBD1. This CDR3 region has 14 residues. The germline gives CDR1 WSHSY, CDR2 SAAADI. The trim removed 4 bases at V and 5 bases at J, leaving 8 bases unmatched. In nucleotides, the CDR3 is TGCGCCAGCAGTGGCTTGGGACAGAACGACGAGCAGTACTTC. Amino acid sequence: CASSGLGQNDEQYF.

CDR3 nucleotides: TGCGCCAGCAGCCTGATGGGGCAGGACAAAAACATTCAGTACTTC. It codes for CASSLMGQDKNIQYF. This chain links TRBV5-1 with TRBJ2-4, with a possible D match to TRBD1 (5 bases). Germline values: CDR1 SGHRS, CDR2 YFSETQ. The length of the CDR3 is 15 residues. Trimming took 4 bases from V and 3 from J, leaving 14 bases between them.

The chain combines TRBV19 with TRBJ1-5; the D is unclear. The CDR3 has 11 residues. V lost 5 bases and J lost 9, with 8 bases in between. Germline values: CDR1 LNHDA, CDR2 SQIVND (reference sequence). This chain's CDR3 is CASSLRGPQHF. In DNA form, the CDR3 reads TGTGCCAGTAGTTTACGAGGGCCCCAGCATTTT.

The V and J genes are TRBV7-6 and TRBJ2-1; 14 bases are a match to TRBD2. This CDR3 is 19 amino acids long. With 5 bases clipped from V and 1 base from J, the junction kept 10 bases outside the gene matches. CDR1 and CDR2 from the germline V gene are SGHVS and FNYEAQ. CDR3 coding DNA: TGTGCCAGCAGCACCCAGACTAGCGGGAGGGCGGCATCCTACAATGAGCAGTTCTTC. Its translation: CASSTQTSGRAASYNEQFF.

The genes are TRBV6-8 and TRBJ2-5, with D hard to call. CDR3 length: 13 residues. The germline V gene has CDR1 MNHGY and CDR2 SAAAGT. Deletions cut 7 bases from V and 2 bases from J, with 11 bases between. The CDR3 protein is CASTLDFQETQYF. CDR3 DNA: TGTGCCAGCACCTTAGACTTTCAAGAGACCCAGTACTTC.

In nucleotides, the CDR3 is TGTGCCAGTAGCCGAAAGTCATACAGGGAAGCCAGTATGAATCAGCCCCAGCATTTT. It translates to CASSRKSYREASMNQPQHF. The chain joins TRBV19 to TRBJ1-5; weak D call: TRBD1 (6 bases). V lost 6 bases and J 4 bases, leaving 28 bases between the germline ends. The CDR3 runs 19 residues. CDR1 LNHDA and CDR2 SQIVND come from the germline V gene (reference sequence).

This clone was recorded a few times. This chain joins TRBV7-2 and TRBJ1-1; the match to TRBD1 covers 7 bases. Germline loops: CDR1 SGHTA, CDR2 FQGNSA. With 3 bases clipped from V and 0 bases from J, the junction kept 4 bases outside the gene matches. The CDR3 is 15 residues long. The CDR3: CASSFSGTVNTEAFF. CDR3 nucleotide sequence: TGTGCCAGCAGCTTCTCCGGGACAGTGAACACTGAAGCTTTCTTT.

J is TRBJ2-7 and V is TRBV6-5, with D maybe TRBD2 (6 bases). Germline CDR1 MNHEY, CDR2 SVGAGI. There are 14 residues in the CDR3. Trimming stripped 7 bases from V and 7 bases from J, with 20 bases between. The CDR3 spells CASKNGGLSGEQYF. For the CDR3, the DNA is TGTGCCAGCAAAAACGGGGGACTTTCAGGGGAGCAGTACTTC.

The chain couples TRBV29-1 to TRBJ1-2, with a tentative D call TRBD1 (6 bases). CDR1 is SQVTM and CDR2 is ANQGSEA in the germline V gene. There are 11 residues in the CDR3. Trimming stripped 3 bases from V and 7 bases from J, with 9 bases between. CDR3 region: CSVDRGAGYTF. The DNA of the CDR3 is TGCAGCGTTGACAGGGGCGCTGGCTACACCTTC.

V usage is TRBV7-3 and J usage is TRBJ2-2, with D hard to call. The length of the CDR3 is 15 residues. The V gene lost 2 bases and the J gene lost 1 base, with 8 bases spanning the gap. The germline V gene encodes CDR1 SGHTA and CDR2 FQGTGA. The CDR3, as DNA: TGTGCCAGCAGCTTATCTTCAGGGAACACCGGGGAGCTGTTTTTT. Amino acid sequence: CASSLSSGNTGELFF.

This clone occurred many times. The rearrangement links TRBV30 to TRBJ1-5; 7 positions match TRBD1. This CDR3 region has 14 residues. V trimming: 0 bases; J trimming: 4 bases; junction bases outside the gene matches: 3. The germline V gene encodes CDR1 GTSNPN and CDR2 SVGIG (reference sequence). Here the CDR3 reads CAWSVLTGNQPQHF. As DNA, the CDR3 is TGTGCCTGGAGTGTACTGACAGGGAATCAGCCCCAGCATTTT.

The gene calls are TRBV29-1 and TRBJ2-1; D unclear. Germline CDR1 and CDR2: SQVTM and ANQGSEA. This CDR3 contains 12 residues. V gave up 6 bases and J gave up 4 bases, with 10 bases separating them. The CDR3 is CSVLGLYNEQFF. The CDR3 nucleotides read TGCAGCGTGCTGGGCCTTTACAATGAGCAGTTCTTC.

Written as DNA, the CDR3 is TGTGCCAGCAGGGACGGACTAGCGGGAGGGCCTCGTATGAGCACCGGGGAGCTGTTTTTT. It codes for CASRDGLAGGPRMSTGELFF. This sequence joins TRBV6-4 and TRBJ2-2, with TRBD2 identical over 15 bases. This CDR3 spans 20 amino acids. Germline trimming cut 6 bases from V and 4 bases from J; bases unmatched to any gene: 15. Germline CDR1 and CDR2: MRHNA and SNTAGT.

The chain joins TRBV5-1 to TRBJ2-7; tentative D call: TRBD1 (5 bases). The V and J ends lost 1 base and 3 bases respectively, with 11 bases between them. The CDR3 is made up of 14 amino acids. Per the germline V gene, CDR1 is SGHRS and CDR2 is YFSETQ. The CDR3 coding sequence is TGCGCCAGCAGCTTGCAGGGTGACCTCTACGAGCAGTACTTC. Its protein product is CASSLQGDLYEQYF.

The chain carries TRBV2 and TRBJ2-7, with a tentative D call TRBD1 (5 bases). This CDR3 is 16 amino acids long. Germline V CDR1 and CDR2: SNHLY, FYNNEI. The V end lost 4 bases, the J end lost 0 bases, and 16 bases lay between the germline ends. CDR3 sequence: CASSVGWGSFSYEQYF. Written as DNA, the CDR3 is TGTGCCAGCAGTGTCGGGTGGGGCAGCTTCTCCTACGAGCAGTACTTC.

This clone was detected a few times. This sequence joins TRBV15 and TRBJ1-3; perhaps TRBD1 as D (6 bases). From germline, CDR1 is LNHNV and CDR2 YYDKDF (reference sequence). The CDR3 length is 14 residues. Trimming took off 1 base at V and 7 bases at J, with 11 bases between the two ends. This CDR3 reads CATSRAGDDNTIYF. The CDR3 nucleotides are TGTGCCACCAGCAGAGCAGGGGATGATAACACCATATATTTT.